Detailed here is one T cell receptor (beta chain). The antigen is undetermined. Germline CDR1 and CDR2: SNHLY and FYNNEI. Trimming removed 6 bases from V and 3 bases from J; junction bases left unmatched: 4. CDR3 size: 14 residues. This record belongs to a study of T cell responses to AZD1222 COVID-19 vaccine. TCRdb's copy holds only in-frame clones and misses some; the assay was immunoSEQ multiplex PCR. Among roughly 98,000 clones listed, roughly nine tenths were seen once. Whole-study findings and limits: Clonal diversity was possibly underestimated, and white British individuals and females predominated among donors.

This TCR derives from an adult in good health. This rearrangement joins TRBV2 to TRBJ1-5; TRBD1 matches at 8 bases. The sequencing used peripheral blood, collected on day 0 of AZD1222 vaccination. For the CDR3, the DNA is TGTGCCAGCAGGAGACAGGGGTACAATCAGCCCCAGCATTTT. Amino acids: CASRRQGYNQPQHF.